This T cell receptor beta chain was profiled in a study of blood T cell repertoires in COVID-19 (TCRdb year 2020). Study-level background: Collaborator samples came from the United States, Italy and Spain and covered acute and convalescent phases of COVID-19. The prospective study material was composed of cDNA or gDNA derived from T cells, B-cell-depleted T cells, or PBMCs. The repertoires were released in a freely available public database intended as a resource for research on the immune response to SARS-CoV-2. The dataset comprised deeply sampled blood TCRbeta repertoires from subjects exposed to, actively infected with, or recovered from COVID-19. Where available, HLA class I and class II types were obtained from metadata supplied by the sample provider rather than from assay-based typing. The sample metadata nearly always contained a de-identified subject ID, COVID-19 status, age in years and sex. The samples were drawn from the first 160 participants of the ongoing ImmuneRACE study and from 1,200 or so subjects provided by 6 global collaborators. General conclusions and limits of the study: The quantity of clinical and demographic metadata differed by source and by participant and was supplied without curation.

In the case of this clone: Its cognate antigen has yet to be identified. Base qualities are missing; no much larger clone stands one base away.

Whole blood was collected in K2EDTA tubes by collaborating institutions according to the institutions' own protocols. For TCRbeta analysis, collaborator samples were shipped as frozen whole blood, as isolated PBMCs, or as DNA extracted from either sample type. The immunoSEQ Assay, a bias-controlled multiplex PCR, was used to amplify TCRbeta CDR3 regions from genomic DNA. On the authors' methods: The number of nucleated cells in each sample was estimated by amplification of reference gene primers within the assay. Sequence reads were collapsed and filtered to measure the absolute abundance of every unique TCRbeta CDR3 rearrangement. For each sample, productive Simpson clonality was calculated as the square root of Simpson's diversity index across productive rearrangements. TCRdb stores this immuneACCESS table with in-frame sequences only. Part of the clones is absent; in the studies checked, under half of the shortfall reflects unresolved V genes, and no reason is known for the rest. D and trimming come from the DNA, and the V and J calls and clone size come from that table. In all, the sample holds 40,000 or so clones, and 80% to 90% of those were seen once. The ten top clones hold about a tenth of the sample.

The CDR3 holds 13 amino acids from the cysteine to the phenylalanine. The CDR3 DNA has 39 bases and is translated from base 1. V drops 4 bases and J drops 1 base, leaving 7 bases in between. CDR1 and CDR2 are read off the germline V gene as MGHDK and SYGVNS. The sequencing input was peripheral blood. The origin of this receptor is a human donor in a cohort sampled during active COVID-19. The V and J genes are TRBV25-1 and TRBJ1-2, with TRBD1 perhaps the D gene, on 5 matching bases. The CDR3 region reads CASSGRVNYGYTF. The DNA sequence reads TGTGCCAGCAGTGGCAGGGTTAACTATGGCTACACCTTC.